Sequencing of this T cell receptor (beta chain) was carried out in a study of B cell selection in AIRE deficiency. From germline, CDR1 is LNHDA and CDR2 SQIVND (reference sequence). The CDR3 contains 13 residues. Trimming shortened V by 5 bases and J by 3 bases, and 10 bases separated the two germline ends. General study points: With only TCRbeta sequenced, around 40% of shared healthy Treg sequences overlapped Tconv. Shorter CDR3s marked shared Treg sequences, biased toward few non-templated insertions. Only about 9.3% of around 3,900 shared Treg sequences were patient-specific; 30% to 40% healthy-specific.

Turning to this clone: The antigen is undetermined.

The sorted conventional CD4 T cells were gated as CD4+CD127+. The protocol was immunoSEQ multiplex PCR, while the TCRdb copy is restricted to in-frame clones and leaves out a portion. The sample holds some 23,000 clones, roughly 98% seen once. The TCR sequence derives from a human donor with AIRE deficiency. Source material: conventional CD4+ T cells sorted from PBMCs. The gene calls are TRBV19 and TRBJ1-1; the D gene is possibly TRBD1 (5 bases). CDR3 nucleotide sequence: TGTGCCAGTAGTCCCGAGACAGACACTGAAGCTTTCTTT. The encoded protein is CASSPETDTEAFF.